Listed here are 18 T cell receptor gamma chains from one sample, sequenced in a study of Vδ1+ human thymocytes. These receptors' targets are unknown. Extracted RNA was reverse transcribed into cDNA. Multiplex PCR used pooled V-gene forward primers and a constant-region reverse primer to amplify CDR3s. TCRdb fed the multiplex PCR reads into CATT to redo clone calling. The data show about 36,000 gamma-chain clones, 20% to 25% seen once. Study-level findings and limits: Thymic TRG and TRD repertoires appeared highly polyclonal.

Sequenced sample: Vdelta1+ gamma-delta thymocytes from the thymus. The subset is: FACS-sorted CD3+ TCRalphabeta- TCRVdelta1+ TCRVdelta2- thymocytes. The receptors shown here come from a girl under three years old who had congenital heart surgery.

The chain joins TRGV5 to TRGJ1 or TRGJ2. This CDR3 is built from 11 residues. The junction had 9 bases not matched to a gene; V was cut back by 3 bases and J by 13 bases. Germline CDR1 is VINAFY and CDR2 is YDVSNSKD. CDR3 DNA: TGTGCCACCTGGGACGTGGGCATTAAACTCTTT. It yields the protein CATWDVGIKLF.

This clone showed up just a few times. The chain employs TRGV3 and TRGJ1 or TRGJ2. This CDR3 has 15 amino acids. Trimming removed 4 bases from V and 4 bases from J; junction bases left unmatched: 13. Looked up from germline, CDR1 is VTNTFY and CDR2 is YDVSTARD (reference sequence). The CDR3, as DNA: TGTGCCACCTGGGATTGGACTCCAGAGTATTATAAGAAACTCTTT. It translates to CATWDWTPEYYKKLF.

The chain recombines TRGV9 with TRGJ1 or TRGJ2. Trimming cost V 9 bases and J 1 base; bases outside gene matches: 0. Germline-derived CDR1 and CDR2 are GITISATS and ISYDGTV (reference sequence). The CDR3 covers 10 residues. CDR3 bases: TGTGCCTTGAATTATTATAAGAAACTCTTT. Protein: CALNYYKKLF.

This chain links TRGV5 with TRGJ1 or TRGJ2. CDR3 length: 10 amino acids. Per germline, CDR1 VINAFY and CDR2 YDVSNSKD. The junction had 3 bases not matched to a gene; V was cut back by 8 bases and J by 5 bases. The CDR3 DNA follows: TGTGCCACCTTACATTATAAGAAACTCTTT. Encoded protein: CATLHYKKLF.

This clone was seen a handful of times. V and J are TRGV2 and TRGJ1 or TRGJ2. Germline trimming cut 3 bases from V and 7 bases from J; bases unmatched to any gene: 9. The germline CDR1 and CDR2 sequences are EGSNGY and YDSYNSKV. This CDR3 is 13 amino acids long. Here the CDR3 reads CATWDPGRYKKLF. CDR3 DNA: TGTGCCACCTGGGACCCGGGGCGATATAAGAAACTCTTT.

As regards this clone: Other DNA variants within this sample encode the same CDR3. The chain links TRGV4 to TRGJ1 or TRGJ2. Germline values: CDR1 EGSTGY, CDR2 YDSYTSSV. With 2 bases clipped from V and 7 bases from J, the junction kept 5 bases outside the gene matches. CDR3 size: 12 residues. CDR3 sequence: CATWDVGYKKLF. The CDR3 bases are TGTGCCACCTGGGATGTGGGGTATAAGAAACTCTTT.

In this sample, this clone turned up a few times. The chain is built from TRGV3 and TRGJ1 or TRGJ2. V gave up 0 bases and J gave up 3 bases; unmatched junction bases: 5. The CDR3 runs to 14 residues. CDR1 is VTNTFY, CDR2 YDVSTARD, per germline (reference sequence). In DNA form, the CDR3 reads TGTGCCACCTGGGACAGGCAGCTTTATTATAAGAAACTCTTT. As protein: CATWDRQLYYKKLF.

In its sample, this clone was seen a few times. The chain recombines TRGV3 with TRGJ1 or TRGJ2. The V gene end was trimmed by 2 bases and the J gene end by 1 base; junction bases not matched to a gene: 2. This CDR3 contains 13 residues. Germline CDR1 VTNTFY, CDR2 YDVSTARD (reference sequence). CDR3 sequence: CATWDKNYYKKLF. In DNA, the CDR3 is TGTGCCACCTGGGACAAAAATTATTATAAGAAACTCTTT.

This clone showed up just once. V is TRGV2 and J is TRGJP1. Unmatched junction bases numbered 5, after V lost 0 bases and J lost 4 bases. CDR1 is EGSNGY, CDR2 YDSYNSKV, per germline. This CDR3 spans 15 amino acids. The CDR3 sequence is CATWDGKGTGWFKIF. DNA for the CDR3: TGTGCCACCTGGGACGGGAAGGGCACTGGTTGGTTCAAGATATTT.

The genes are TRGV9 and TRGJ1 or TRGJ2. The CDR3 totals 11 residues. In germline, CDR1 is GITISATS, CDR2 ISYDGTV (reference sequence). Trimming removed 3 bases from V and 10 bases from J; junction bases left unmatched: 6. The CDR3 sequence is CALWESRKKLF. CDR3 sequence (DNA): TGTGCCTTGTGGGAGAGTAGAAAGAAACTCTTT.

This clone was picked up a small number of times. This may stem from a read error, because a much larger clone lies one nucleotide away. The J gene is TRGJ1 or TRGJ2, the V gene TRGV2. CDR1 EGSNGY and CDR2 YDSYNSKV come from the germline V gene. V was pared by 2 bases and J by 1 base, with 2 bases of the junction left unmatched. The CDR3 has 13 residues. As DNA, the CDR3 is TGTGCCACCTGGGACGATAATTATTATAAGAAACTCTTT. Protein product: CATWDDNYYKKLF.

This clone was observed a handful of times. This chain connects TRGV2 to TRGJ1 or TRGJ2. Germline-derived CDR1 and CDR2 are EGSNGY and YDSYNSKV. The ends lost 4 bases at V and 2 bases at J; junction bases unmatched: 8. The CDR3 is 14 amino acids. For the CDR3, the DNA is TGTGCCACCTGGGATAGGGCGTATTATTATAAGAAACTCTTT. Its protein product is CATWDRAYYYKKLF.

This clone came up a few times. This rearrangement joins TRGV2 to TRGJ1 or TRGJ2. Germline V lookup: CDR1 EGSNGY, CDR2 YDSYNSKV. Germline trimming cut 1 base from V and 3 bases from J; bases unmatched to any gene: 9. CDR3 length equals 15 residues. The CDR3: CATWDGNSSYYKKLF. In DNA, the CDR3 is TGTGCCACCTGGGACGGAAATAGTTCTTATTATAAGAAACTCTTT.

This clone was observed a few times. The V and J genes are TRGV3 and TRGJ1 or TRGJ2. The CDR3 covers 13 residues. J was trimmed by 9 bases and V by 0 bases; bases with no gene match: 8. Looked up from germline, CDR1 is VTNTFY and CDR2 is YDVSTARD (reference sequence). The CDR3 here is CATWDRPNGKKLF. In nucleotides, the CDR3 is TGTGCCACCTGGGACAGGCCTAACGGTAAGAAACTCTTT.

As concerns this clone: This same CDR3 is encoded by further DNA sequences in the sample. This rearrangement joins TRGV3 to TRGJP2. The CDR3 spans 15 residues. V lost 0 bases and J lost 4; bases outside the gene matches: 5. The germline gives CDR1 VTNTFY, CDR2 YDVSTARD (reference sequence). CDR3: CATWDRRVSDWIKTF. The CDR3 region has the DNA TGTGCCACCTGGGACAGGCGAGTTAGTGATTGGATCAAGACGTTT.

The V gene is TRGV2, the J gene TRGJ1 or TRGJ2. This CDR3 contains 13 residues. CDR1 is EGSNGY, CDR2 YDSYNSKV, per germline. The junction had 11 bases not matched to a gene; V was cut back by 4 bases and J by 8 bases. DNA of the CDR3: TGTGCCACCTGGGAAGGGACAAACGATAAGAAACTCTTT. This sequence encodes CATWEGTNDKKLF.

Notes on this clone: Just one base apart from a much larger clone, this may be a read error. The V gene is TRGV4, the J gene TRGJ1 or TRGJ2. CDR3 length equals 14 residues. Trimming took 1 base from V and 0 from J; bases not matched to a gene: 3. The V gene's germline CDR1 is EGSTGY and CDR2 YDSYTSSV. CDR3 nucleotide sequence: TGTGCCACCTGGGATGGATGGAATTATTATAAGAAACTCTTT. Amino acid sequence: CATWDGWNYYKKLF.

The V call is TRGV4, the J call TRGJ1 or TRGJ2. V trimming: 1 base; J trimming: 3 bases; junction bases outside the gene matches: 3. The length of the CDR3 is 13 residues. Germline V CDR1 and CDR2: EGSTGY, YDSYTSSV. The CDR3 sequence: CATWDGIYYKKLF. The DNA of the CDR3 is TGTGCCACCTGGGATGGTATTTATTATAAGAAACTCTTT.